The 2 T cell receptor beta chains given below trace back to one sample, sequenced in a study of T cells after yellow fever vaccination (dated by TCRdb to between 2018 and 2020). Receptor amplification or capture employed 5' RACE. Reads for this sample came from an Illumina HiSeq 2500. TCRdb reprocessing: public reads trimmed at Q25 with fastp, clones called with MiXCR, in-frame beta chains kept. Each entry is one CDR3 protein sequence, shown with its most common DNA and genes. The sample profile shows approximately 550,000 distinct CDR3 sequences; approximately 13% of them were found once. The top ten clones comprise more than 12% of the sample. In light of the paper, this sample's treatment or condition label describes: live attenuated yellow fever vaccine strain. This sample comprised PBMCs, obtained on the day of the yellow fever booster vaccination. These receptors originate from a man younger than 45 who received the YFV17D yellow fever vaccine.

This clonotype has more than one count but fewer than ten. V usage is TRBV6-9 and J usage is TRBJ2-1, with D possibly matching TRBD2 (6 bases). There are 17 residues in the CDR3. V gave up 4 bases and J gave up 5 bases, with 21 bases separating them. Germline V gene lookup returns CDR1 MNHGY and CDR2 SVAAGI. The CDR3 DNA follows: TGTGCCAGCAGTTTAATCCTCGGAGGCGGGACTCACAATGAGCAGTTCTTC. This sequence encodes CASSLILGGGTHNEQFF.

This clonotype was counted a few times. The chain joins TRBV25-1 to TRBJ1-2; D is perhaps TRBD1 (5 bases). The CDR3 sequence is 14 residues long. Between the trimmed V and J ends, which lost 5 bases and 6 bases, there was a span of 16 bases. From germline, CDR1 is MGHDK and CDR2 SYGVNS. The CDR3 DNA reads as TGTGCCAGCAGTAGGTCCGGGGCCGCGGATGGCTACACCTTC. It encodes CASSRSGAADGYTF.